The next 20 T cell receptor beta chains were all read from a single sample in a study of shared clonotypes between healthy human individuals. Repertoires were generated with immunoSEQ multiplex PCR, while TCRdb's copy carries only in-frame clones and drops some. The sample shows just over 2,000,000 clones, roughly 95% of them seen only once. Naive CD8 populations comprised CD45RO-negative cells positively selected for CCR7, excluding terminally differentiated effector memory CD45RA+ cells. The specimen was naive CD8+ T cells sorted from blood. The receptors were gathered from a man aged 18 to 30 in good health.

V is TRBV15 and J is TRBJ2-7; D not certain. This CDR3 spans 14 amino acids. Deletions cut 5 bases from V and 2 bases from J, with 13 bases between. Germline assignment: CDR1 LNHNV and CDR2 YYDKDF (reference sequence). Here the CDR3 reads CATSPDLAAYEQYF. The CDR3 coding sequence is TGTGCCACCAGCCCAGACCTGGCCGCCTACGAGCAGTACTTC.

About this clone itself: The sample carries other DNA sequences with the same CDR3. The CDR3 is CASSLGDNEQFF. The CDR3 DNA reads as TGTGCCAGCAGCTTGGGGGACAATGAGCAGTTCTTC. This chain links TRBV5-4 with TRBJ2-1, with D unclear. The V end was cut by 0 bases, the J end by 5 bases, with 3 bases between. The CDR3 is 12 amino acids. Germline V gene sequence: CDR1 SGHNT, CDR2 YYREEE (reference sequence).

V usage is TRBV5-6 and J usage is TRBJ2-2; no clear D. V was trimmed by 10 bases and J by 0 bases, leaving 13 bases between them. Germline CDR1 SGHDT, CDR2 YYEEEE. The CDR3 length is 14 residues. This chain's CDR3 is CAAGHSANTGELFF. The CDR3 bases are TGTGCCGCTGGGCACAGCGCGAACACCGGGGAGCTGTTTTTT.

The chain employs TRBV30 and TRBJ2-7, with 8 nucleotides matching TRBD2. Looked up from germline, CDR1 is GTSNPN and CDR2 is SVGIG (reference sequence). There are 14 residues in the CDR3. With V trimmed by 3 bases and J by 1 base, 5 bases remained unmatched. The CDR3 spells CAWSPSGLSYEQYF. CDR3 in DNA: TGTGCCTGGAGCCCTAGCGGGTTATCCTACGAGCAGTACTTC.

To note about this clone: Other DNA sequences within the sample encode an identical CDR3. This CDR3 reads CASSYSEGLAGEQYF. The CDR3 DNA is TGTGCCAGCAGTTACTCTGAAGGACTAGCAGGGGAGCAGTACTTC. The genes are TRBV6-5 and TRBJ2-7; TRBD2 matches 8 bases. Trimming cost V 0 bases and J 7 bases; bases outside gene matches: 8. CDR3 length: 15 residues. CDR1 MNHEY and CDR2 SVGAGI come from the germline V gene.

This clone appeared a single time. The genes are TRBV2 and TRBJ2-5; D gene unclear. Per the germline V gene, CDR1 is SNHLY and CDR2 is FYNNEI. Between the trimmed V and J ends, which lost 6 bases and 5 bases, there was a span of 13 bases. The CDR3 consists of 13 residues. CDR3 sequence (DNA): TGTGCCAGCAGACTGACTGGTATGGAGACCCAGTACTTC. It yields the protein CASRLTGMETQYF.

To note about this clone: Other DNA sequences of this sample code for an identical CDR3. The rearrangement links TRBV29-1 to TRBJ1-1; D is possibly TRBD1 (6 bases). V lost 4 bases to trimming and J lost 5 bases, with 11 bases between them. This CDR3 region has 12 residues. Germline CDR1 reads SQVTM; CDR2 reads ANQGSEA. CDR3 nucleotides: TGCAGCGTTGTGGTACAGGGAACTGAAGCTTTCTTT. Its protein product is CSVVVQGTEAFF.

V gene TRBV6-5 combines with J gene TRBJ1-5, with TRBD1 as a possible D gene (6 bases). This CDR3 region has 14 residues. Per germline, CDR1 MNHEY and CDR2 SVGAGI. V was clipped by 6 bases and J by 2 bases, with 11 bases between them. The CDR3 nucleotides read TGTGCCAGCAGAAGGGGGGGCGGCAATCAGCCCCAGCATTTT. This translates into CASRRGGGNQPQHF.

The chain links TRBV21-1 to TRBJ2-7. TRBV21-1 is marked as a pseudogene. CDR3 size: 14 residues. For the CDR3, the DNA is TGTGCCAGCAGCAAAGGGGGTAGCCCCTACGAGCAGTACTTC. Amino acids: CASSKGGSPYEQYF.

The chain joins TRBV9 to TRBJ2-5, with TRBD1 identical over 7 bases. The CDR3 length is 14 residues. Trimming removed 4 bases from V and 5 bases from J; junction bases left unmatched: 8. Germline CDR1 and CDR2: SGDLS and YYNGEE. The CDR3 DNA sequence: TGTGCCAGCAGCCACCCACAGGGGCCGGAGACCCAGTACTTC. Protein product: CASSHPQGPETQYF.

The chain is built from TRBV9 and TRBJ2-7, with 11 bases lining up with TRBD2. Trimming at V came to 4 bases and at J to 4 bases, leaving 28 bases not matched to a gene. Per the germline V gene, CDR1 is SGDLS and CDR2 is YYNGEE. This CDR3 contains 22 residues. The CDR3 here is CASSPHLAPSGRTRYSQYEQYF. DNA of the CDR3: TGTGCCAGCAGCCCCCACCTTGCGCCTAGCGGGAGGACCCGCTACTCCCAGTACGAGCAGTACTTC.

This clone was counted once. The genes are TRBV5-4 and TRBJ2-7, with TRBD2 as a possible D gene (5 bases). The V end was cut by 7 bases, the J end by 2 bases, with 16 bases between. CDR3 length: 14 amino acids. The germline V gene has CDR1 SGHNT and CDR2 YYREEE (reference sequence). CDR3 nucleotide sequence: TGTGCCAGCGCCCACGGGGAAAGACCCTACGAGCAGTACTTC. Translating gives CASAHGERPYEQYF.

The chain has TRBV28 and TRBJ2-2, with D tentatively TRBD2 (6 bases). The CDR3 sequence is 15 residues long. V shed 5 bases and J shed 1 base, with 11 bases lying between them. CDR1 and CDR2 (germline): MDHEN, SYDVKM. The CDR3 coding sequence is TGTGCCAGCAGTCGGGGGAGACAGAACACCGGGGAGCTGTTTTTT. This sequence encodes CASSRGRQNTGELFF.

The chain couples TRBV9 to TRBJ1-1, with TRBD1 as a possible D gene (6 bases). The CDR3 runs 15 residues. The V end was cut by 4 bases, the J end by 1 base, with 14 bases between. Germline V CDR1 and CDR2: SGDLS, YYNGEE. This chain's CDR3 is CASSPTGTPNTEAFF. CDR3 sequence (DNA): TGTGCCAGCAGCCCAACTGGGACACCGAACACTGAAGCTTTCTTT.

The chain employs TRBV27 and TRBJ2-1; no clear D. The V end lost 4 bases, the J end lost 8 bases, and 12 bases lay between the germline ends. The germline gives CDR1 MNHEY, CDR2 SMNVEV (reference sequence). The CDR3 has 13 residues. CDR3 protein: CASSYSQGYEQFF. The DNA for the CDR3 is TGTGCCAGCAGTTATTCACAAGGGTATGAGCAGTTCTTC.

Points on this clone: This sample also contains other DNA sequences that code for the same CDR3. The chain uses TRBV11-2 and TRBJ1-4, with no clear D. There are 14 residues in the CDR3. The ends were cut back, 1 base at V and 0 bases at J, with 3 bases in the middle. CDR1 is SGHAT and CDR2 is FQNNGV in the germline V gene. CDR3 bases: TGTGCCAGCAGCTTAGTCGCAACTAATGAAAAACTGTTTTTT. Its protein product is CASSLVATNEKLFF.

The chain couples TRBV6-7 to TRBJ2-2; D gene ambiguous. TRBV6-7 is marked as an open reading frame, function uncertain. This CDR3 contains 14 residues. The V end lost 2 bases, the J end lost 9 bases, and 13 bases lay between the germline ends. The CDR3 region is CASSYPTFSRELFF. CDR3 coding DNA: TGTGCCAGCAGTTACCCAACTTTTTCCAGGGAGCTGTTTTTT.

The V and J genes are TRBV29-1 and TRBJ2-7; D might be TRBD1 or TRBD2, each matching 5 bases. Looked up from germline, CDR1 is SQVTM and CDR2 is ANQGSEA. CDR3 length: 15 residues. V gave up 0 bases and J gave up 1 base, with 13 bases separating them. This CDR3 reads CSVEEAGTSSYEQYF. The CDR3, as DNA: TGCAGCGTTGAAGAGGCAGGGACGTCTTCCTACGAGCAGTACTTC.

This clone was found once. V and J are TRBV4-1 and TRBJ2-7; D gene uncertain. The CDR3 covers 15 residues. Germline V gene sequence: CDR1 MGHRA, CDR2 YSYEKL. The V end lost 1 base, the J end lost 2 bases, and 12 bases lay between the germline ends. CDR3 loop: CASSQAGGVAYEQYF. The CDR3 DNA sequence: TGCGCCAGCAGCCAAGCGGGTGGGGTAGCCTACGAGCAGTACTTC.

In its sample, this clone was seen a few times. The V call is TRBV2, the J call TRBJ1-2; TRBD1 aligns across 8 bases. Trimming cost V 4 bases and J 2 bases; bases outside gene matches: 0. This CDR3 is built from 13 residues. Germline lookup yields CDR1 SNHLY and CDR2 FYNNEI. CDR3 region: CASSGTGNYGYTF. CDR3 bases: TGTGCCAGCAGTGGGACAGGGAACTATGGCTACACCTTC. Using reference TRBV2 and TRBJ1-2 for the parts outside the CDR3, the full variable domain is EPEVTQTPSHQVTQMGQEVILRCVPISNHLYFYWYRQILGQKVEFLVSFYNNEISEKSEIFDDQFSVERPDGSNFTLKIRSTKLEDSAMYFCASSGTGNYGYTFGSGTRLTVV.